This TCR beta chain came from a study of cytomegalovirus exposure and HLA in healthy donors listed by TCRdb under 2017. About the full investigation: The 670 or so repertoires of the first cohort and the approximately 110 validation repertoires were produced on the same platform, according to a later analysis. A separate validation cohort of roughly 110 different subjects was used in addition to the roughly 670-subject first cohort. To predict cytomegalovirus infection status, the study brought together high-throughput TCR immunosequencing, statistical association of individual TCRs with disease status, and machine learning. The aim of the study was to test whether cataloging public T cell receptors could identify signatures of past pathogen exposure.

Donors formed part of the validation cohort, which comprised 120 subjects and was distinct from the first cohort of some 700 subjects. Results the study describes overall, beyond this receptor: In the study, some 180 TCR beta chains were listed as associated with cytomegalovirus. A few of the identified cytomegalovirus-associated TCR beta chains were confirmed in vitro to be specific for cytomegalovirus antigens. A later analysis lacked HLA typing for the validation cohort, so it scored co-occurrence in that cohort across all 110 or so repertoires. Most TCR sequences were seen in very few donors, while some public TCRs were found in many individuals. Of the cluster scores, roughly 93% were above 0 in a later analysis, which found that TCRs clustered in the first cohort also tended to co-occur in the 120 validation repertoires. The classifier was reported to diagnose cytomegalovirus status with high specificity and sensitivity in both the original and validation cohorts. It was suggested by the authors that the approach could potentially be generalized to other disease states and immunological phenotypes.

Library generation was performed with the immunoSEQ multiplex PCR assay. As for the authors' bioinformatics: A statistical classification framework was built for diagnosing cytomegalovirus status from the catalog of TCR beta chain sequences. TCRdb provides this immuneACCESS table in a form limited to in-frame rearrangements. Some clones are lacking; in checked studies, under half of them reflect an unresolved V gene, and why the rest are absent is not known. D and trimming come from the DNA, and the V and J calls and clone size come from that table. In all, the sample holds 150,000 to 200,000 clones, and about 85% of those were seen once. In total, the top ten clones hold about a sixth of the sample. In the germline V gene, CDR1 corresponds to SGDLS and CDR2 to YYNGEE. The CDR3, cysteine through phenylalanine, is 15 amino acids long. The retained sequence is limited to the CDR3, 45 bases, with the frame set at the first base. V and J are truncated by 5 bases and 2 bases respectively, leaving an intervening sequence of 13 bases.

Comments on this clone: Its binding antigen is unknown. No qualities accompany the bases; no much larger clone lies one base away.

Rearrangement joined TRBV9 to TRBJ2-2; TRBD1 is a weak D gene call, 8 bases matching. This clonotype was sampled from a man aged 18 to 30 in good health and CMV-seropositive. The sample was PBMCs. The DNA sequence is TGTGCCAGCAGGGGGGGGACAGGAAACACCGGGGAGCTGTTTTTT. Its protein product is CASRGGTGNTGELFF.